This TCR beta chain was retrieved from a study of blood T cell repertoires in COVID-19. As for the study in general: The United States, Italy and Spain supplied acute and convalescent COVID-19 samples. Sources were T cells, B-cell-depleted T cells, or PBMCs; the material itself was cDNA or gDNA.

In the study's own analysis: Using reference gene primer amplification, nucleated cell counts were estimated. Generated by immunoSEQ multiplex PCR, the TCRdb table keeps only in-frame clones and is missing some. V and J calls and clone size are those listed in that table; D and trimming were worked out from the DNA. The data contain about 120,000 clones, around 90% of them singletons. The germline V gene has CDR1 SGHNT and CDR2 YENEEA. Trimming took 5 bases from V and 8 from J; bases not matched to a gene: 10. The CDR3 is made up of 16 amino acids. This clonotype originated in a human donor in a cohort sampled during active COVID-19. Input material: peripheral blood. V is TRBV11-3 and J is TRBJ2-1; TRBD1 agrees at 12 bases. CDR3 sequence: CASSPAGTGGIDEQFF. CDR3 coding DNA: TGTGCCAGCAGCCCGGCCGGGACAGGGGGCATCGATGAGCAGTTCTTC.